This T cell receptor (beta chain) is drawn from a study of cytomegalovirus exposure and HLA in healthy donors. It was with 60 Vbeta and 13 Jbeta primers that the PCR ran. Assay used: immunoSEQ multiplex PCR; TCRdb lists only in-frame clones, some missing. The data hold 280,000 or so clones, with around 90% observed a single time. Germline V CDR1 and CDR2: SGHVS, FQNEAQ. Trimming stripped 1 base from V and 4 bases from J, with 7 bases between. The CDR3 has 13 amino acids. Notes on the study in general: With high specificity and sensitivity, the classifier reportedly diagnosed cytomegalovirus status. A few chains tied to CMV proved CMV antigen-specific in vitro.

As regards this clone: Its target is unknown.

The sequenced sample was PBMCs. The chain employs TRBV7-8 and TRBJ1-2, with D hard to call. The sequence came from a woman aged 18-30 years in good health and CMV-seronegative. CDR3 loop: CASSLDRIYGYTF. CDR3 bases: TGTGCCAGCAGCTTAGACAGAATCTATGGCTACACCTTC.